The clone carrying this T cell receptor beta chain was seen a handful of times. The data stem from a study of T-cell reconstitution after alpha-beta-depleted transplantation in children. For TCRbeta, the library was prepared with unique molecular identifiers. TCRdb passed the PCR reads through MiXCR, listing each CDR3 protein once. The sample includes approximately 270,000 distinct CDR3 sequences, more than 9% of them seen just once. The CDR3 length is 16 residues. The J segment lost 3 bases and the V segment lost 1 base, leaving 9 bases of the junction unmatched. From germline, CDR1 is SGHVS and CDR2 FQNEAQ.

The chain couples TRBV7-8 to TRBJ2-7, with TRBD1 matching 7 bases. The receptor comes from a human donor who donated a stem cell graft to a child with SCID. The starting material was PBMCs from the stem cell graft donor, obtained from the stem cell graft. In nucleotides, the CDR3 is TGTGCCAGCAGCTTAGATTCCGGGACAGCTTTCTACGAGCAGTACTTC. Its protein product is CASSLDSGTAFYEQYF.